This T cell receptor beta chain was identified during a study of cytomegalovirus exposure and HLA in healthy donors. With 1 base clipped from V and 5 bases from J, the junction kept 6 bases outside the gene matches. CDR3 length equals 16 residues. Germline lookup yields CDR1 MGHDK and CDR2 SYGVNS. On this clone itself: Its antigen is not known.

PCR involved 60 Vbeta and 13 Jbeta primers. Assay used: immunoSEQ multiplex PCR; TCRdb lists only in-frame clones, some missing. This repertoire shows roughly 98,000 clones, about 80% found once; its top ten account for roughly 2%. Findings and limits, study-wide: In a later analysis, TCR association rates varied by HLA locus: DRB1 most, HLA-C fewest. The productive fraction for most TCR beta V segments was about 87% or about 30% in an earlier analysis. Per published reports, the classifier diagnosed cytomegalovirus status with high specificity and sensitivity. Judged likely to be a sequencing artifact was a cluster of highly shared sequence variants.

The clonotype originates from a man aged 35 to 55 in good health and CMV-seronegative. Sample: PBMCs. The chain couples TRBV25-1 to TRBJ2-2, with 8 bases aligning to TRBD2. The CDR3: CASSEFRAGGTGELFF. Written as DNA, the CDR3 is TGTGCCAGCAGTGAATTCAGGGCGGGAGGAACCGGGGAGCTGTTTTTT.